This TCR beta chain originates from a study of graft-versus-host responses after intestinal transplantation. General study results and limits: Present in recipient marrow, GvH clones included some that appeared first in ileum or blood.

Details on this clone: The antigen is undetermined.

CDR3 length: 15 residues. Trimming pared 9 bases from V and 0 bases from J, leaving 16 bases between. The V gene's germline CDR1 is MDHEN and CDR2 SYDVKM. The repertoire was sequenced with immunoSEQ multiplex PCR; TCRdb's copy has only in-frame clones and lacks some. This table has roughly 99,000 clones, less than 95% appearing once. V is TRBV28 and J is TRBJ2-3; D may be TRBD2 (6 bases). Material: unstimulated CD8+ T cells sorted from spleen or lymph node cells, obtained before transplant. The source is a human donor who was the organ donor for an intestinal transplant. The DNA of the CDR3 is TGTGCCAGTGAGGAGACCGGGACTAGCACAGATACGCAGTATTTT. Encoded protein: CASEETGTSTDTQYF.